These T cell receptor beta chains were read from a single sample in a study of blood T cell repertoires in COVID-19. Clones were sequenced by immunoSEQ multiplex PCR, and TCRdb holds only the in-frame ones, with some missing. The sample lists around 40,000 clones, approximately 90% occurring once. Source material: peripheral blood. The source is a young man with active or convalescent COVID-19. Each CDR3 is given with its conserved first and last residue.

v_call cdr3_length cdr3_aa
TRBV7-8 16 CASSLMTGYYTGELFF
TRBV28 14 CASRLWRGDSGYTF
TRBV5-3 17 CARSLRWTSGGPDTQYF
TRBV19 15 CASSMSMGPPYEQYF
TRBV7-8 14 CASSLDSPNYGYTF
TRBV19 13 CASSIVLSSPLHF
TRBV15 15 CATSRDPEAGQPQHF
TRBV5-1 15 CASSFVQGGTGELFF
TRBV7-2 16 CASSLYPWGGEETQYF
TRBV2 21 CASSEVNTTGSRKTLTDTQYF
TRBV18 16 CASSPRAGNSNQPQHF
TRBV5-1 14 CASSRTGGNYEQYF
TRBV24-1 14 CATGQGLGNQPQHF
TRBV9 17 CASSVPSGGAGTDTQYF
TRBV6-5 13 CASSQTSPGEQFF
TRBV18 16 CASSPLPPGLNYGYTF
TRBV5-4 15 CASSLEQGLGYGYTF
TRBV5-4 18 CASSQTGTSGRVQETQYF
TRBV3-1/TRBV3-2 20 CASSQDNQMGRGLKNTEAFF
TRBV7-9 15 CASSERTADGAEAFF
TRBV29-1 14 CSVVIRTDGNTIYF
TRBV19 13 CASSMEGIGELFF
TRBV19 13 CASSFRSGNTIYF
TRBV10-2 11 CASSDRGQMFF
TRBV7-2 12 CASSPREETQFF
TRBV11-2 14 CASSSPRGRETQYF
TRBV5-1 15 CASSLDGGASDTQYF
TRBV7-2 18 CASSAPKQGGRGSYGYTF
TRBV11-2 19 CASSLGGQVTYMGYNEQFF
TRBV5-1 19 CASSSKPPGTGGAIGGYTF
TRBV24-1 16 CATSDRTSGTTDTQYF
TRBV28 14 CASSFGTDTGELFF
TRBV6-6 12 CASIGAGLGYTF
TRBV19 14 CASSIAGITGELFF
TRBV6-5 14 CASSFLEAGNTIYF
TRBV25-1 12 CASRQGNYGYTF
TRBV9 16 CASSSRTGANTGELFF
TRBV25-1 16 CASSLAARGIAETQYF
TRBV19 15 CASSPRDTSNQPQHF
TRBV21-1 19 CASSPHGRATVDYNSPLHF
TRBV5-1 14 CASSFTSGREEQFF
TRBV5-6 15 CASSSTDSINEKLFF
TRBV7-8 15 CASSSNRGRNEKLFF
TRBV5-1 16 CASSLRDRFGAGELFF
TRBV4-3 15 CASSQGQVRRGELFF
TRBV7-6 15 CASSLSDTTYNEQFF
TRBV4-2 16 CASSRTFTGLENTIYF
TRBV5-4 14 CASGEGGIPYEQYF
TRBV7-9 14 CASSFTSQGETQYF